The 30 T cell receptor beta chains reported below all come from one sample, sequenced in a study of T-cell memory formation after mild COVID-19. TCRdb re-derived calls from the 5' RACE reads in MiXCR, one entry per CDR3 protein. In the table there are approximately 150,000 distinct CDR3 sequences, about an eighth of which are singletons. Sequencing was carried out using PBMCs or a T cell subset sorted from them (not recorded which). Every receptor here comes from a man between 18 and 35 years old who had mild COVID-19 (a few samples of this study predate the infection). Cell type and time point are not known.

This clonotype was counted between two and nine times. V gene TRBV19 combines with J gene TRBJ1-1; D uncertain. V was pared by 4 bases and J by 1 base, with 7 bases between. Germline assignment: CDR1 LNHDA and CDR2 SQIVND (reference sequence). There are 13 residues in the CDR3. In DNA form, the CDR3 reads TGTGCCAGTAGTAACCTAGGGAACACTGAAGCTTTCTTT. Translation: CASSNLGNTEAFF.

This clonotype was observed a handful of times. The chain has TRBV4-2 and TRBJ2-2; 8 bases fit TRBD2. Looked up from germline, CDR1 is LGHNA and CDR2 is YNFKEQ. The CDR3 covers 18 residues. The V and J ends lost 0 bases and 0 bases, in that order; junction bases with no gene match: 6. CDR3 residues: CASSQELLAGPNTGELFF. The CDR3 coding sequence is TGTGCCAGCAGCCAAGAACTCCTAGCGGGCCCGAACACCGGGGAGCTGTTTTTT.

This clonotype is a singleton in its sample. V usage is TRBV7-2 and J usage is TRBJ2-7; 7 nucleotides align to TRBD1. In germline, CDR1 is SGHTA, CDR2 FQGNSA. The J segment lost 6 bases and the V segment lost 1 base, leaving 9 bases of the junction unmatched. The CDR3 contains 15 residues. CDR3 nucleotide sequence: TGTGCCAGCAGCTTAGTGCGCACAGGGGAGATCGAGCAGTACTTC. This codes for CASSLVRTGEIEQYF.

The CDR3 DNA reads as TGTGCCAGCAGTTACAGGCGCCCGAACACCGGGGAGCTGTTTTTT. Protein product: CASSYRRPNTGELFF. The chain is built from TRBV6-2 or TRBV6-3 and TRBJ2-2; D is uncertain. The CDR3 has 15 residues. Trimming removed 2 bases at V and 0 bases at J, with 7 bases between. Germline CDR1 and CDR2: MNHEY and SVGEGT.

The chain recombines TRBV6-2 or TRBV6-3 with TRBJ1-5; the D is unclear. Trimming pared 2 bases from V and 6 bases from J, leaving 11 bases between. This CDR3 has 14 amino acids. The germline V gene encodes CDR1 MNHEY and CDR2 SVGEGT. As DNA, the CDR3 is TGTGCCAGCAGTTACAGGGAGATTTCTCAGCCCCAGCATTTT. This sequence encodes CASSYREISQPQHF.

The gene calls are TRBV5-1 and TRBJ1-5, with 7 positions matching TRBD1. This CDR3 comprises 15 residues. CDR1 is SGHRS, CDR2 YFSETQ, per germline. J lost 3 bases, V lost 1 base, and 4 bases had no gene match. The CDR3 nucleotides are TGCGCCAGCAGCTTGACAGGGGACCCCAATCAGCCCCAGCATTTT. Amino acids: CASSLTGDPNQPQHF.

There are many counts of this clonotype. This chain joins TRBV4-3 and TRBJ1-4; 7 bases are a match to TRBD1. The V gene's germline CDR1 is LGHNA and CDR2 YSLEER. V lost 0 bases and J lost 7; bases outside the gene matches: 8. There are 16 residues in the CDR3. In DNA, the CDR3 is TGCGCCAGCAGCCAAGATCAAAAGGGGGCGAGTGAAAAACTGTTTTTT. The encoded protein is CASSQDQKGASEKLFF.

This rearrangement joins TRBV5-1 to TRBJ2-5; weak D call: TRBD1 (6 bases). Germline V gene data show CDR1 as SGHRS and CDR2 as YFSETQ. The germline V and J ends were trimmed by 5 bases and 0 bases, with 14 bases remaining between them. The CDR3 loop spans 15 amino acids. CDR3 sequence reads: CASRQGLSYQETQYF. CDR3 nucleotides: TGCGCCAGCAGACAGGGCCTTTCGTACCAAGAGACCCAGTACTTC.

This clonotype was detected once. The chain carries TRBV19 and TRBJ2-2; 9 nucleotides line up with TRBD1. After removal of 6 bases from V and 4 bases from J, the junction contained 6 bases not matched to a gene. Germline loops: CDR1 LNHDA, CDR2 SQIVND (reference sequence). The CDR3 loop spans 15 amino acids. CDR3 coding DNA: TGTGCCAGTAGCAGATCGACAGGGGGCACCGGGGAGCTGTTTTTT. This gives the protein CASSRSTGGTGELFF.

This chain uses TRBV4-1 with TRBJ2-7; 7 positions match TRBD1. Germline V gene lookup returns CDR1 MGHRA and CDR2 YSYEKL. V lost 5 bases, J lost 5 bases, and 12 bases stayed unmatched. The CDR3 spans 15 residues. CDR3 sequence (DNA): TGCGCCAGCAGCAACCCACAGGGGAAGGTCAACGAGCAGTACTTC. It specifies CASSNPQGKVNEQYF.

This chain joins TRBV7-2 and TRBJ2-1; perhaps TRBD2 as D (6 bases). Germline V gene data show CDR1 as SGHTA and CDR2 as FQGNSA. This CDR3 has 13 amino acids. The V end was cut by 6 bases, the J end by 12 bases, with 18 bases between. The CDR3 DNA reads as TGTGCCAGCAGAGGCGGGGCACAACTTGGGCAGTTCTTC. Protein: CASRGGAQLGQFF.

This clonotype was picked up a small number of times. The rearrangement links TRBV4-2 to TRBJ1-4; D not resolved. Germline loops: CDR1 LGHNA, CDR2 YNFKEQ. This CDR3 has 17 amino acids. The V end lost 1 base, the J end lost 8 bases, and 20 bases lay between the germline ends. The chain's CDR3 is CASSQVFMGNAGEKLFF. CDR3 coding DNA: TGTGCCAGCAGCCAAGTCTTTATGGGAAACGCGGGGGAAAAACTGTTTTTT.

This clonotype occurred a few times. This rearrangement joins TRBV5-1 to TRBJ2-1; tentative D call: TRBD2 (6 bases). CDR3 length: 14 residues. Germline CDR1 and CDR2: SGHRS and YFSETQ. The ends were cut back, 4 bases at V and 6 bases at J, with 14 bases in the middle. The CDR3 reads CASSVEGILNEQFF. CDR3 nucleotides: TGCGCCAGCAGCGTGGAGGGTATCCTCAATGAGCAGTTCTTC. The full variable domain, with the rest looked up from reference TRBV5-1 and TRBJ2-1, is KAGVTQTPRYLIKTRGQQVTLSCSPISGHRSVSWYQQTPGQGLQFLFEYFSETQRNKGNFPGRFSGRQFSNSRSEMNVSTLELGDSALYLCASSVEGILNEQFFGPGTRLTVL.

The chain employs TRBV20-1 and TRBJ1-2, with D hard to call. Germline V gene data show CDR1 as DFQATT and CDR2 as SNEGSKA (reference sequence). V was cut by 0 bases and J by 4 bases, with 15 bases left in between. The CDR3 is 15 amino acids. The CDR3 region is CSARDLAAAIYGYTF. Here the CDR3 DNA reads TGCAGTGCTAGAGATCTCGCAGCCGCGATCTATGGCTACACCTTC.

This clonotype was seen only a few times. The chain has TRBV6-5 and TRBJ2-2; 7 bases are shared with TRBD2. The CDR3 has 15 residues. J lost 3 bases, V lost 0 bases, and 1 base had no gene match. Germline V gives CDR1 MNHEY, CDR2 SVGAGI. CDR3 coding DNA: TGTGCCAGCAGTTACTCCCGGGAGGACACCGGGGAGCTGTTTTTT. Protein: CASSYSREDTGELFF.

CDR3 protein: CASRETSGNTGELFF. The CDR3 coding sequence is TGTGCCAGCAGGGAGACTAGCGGGAACACCGGGGAGCTGTTTTTT. V is TRBV7-3 and J is TRBJ2-2, with TRBD2 matching over 9 bases. Germline V gene data show CDR1 as SGHTA and CDR2 as FQGTGA. V dropped 6 bases and J dropped 1; count of bases not matched to a gene: 3. The CDR3 totals 15 residues.

The CDR3: CASRPGRELGGYTF. The CDR3 nucleotides are TGTGCCAGCCGACCCGGACGGGAACTGGGCGGCTACACCTTC. The chain has TRBV27 and TRBJ1-2; D remains unclear. Germline CDR1 and CDR2: MNHEY and SMNVEV (reference sequence). This CDR3 is 14 amino acids long. V lost 8 bases and J lost 8, with 21 bases in between.

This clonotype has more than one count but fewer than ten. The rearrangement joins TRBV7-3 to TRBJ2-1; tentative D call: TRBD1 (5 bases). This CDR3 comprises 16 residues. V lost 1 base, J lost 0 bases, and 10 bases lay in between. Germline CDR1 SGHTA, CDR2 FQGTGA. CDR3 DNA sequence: TGTGCCAGCAGCTTAAATCAGGGCATCTCCTACAATGAGCAGTTCTTC. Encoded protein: CASSLNQGISYNEQFF.

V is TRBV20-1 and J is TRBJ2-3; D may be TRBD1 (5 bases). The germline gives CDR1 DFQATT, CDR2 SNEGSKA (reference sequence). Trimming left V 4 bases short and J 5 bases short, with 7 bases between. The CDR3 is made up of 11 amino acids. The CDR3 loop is CSAKRGDTQYF. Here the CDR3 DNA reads TGCAGTGCTAAAAGGGGAGATACGCAGTATTTT.

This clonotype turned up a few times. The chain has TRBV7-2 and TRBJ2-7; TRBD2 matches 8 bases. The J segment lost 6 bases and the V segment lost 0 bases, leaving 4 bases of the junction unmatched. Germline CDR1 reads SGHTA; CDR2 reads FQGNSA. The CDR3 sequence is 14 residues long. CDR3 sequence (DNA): TGTGCCAGCAGCTTAGCTAGCGGGGTAGGCGAGCAGTACGTC. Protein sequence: CASSLASGVGEQYV.

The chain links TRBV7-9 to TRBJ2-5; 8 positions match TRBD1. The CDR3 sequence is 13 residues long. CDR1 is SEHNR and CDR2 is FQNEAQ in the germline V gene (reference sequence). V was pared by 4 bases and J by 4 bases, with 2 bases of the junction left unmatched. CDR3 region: CASSSRGPETQYF. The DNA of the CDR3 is TGTGCCAGCAGCTCCAGGGGGCCAGAGACCCAGTACTTC. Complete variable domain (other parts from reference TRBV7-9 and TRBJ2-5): DTGVSQNPRHKITKRGQNVTFRCDPISEHNRLYWYRQTLGQGPEFLTYFQNEAQLEKSRLLSDRFSAERPKGSFSTLEIQRTEQGDSAMYLCASSSRGPETQYFGPGTRLLVL.

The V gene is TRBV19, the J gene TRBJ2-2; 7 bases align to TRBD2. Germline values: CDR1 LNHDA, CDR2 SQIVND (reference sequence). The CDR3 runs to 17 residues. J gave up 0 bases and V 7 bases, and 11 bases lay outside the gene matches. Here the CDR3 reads CASISTSRPTNTGELFF. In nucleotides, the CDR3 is TGTGCCAGTATCTCGACTAGCAGACCTACGAACACCGGGGAGCTGTTTTTT.

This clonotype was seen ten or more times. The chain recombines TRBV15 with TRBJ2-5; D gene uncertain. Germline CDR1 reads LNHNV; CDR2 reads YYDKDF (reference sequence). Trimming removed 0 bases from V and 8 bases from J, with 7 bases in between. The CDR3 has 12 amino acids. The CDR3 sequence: CATSRDIETQYF. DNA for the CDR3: TGTGCCACCAGCAGAGATATTGAAACCCAGTACTTC.

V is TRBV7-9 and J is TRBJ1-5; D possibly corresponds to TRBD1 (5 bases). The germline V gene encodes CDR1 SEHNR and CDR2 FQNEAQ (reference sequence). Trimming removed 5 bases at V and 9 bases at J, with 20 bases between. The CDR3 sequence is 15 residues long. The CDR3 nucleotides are TGTGCCAGCAGCCGCGGGACCGGGGGGAGCGGGCCCCAGCATTTT. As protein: CASSRGTGGSGPQHF. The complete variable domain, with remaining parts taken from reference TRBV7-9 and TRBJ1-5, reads DTGVSQNPRHKITKRGQNVTFRCDPISEHNRLYWYRQTLGQGPEFLTYFQNEAQLEKSRLLSDRFSAERPKGSFSTLEIQRTEQGDSAMYLCASSRGTGGSGPQHFGDGTRLSIL.

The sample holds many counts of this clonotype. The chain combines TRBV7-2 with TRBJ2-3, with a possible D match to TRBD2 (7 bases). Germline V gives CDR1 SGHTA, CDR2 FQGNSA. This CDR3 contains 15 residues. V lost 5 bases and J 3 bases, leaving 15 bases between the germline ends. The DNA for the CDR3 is TGTGCCAGCAGCACTAGACGGGGGGCTACAGATACGCAGTATTTT. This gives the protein CASSTRRGATDTQYF.

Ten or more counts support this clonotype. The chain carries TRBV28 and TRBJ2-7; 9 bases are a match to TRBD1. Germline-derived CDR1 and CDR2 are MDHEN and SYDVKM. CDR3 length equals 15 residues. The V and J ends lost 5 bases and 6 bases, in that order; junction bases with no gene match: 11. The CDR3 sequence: CASSTAGTGNVEQYV. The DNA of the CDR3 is TGTGCCAGCAGTACCGCCGGGACAGGGAATGTCGAGCAGTACGTC.

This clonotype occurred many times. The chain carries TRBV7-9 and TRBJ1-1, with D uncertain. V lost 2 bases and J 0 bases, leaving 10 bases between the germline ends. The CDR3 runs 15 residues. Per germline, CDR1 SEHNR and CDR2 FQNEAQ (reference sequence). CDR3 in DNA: TGTGCCAGCAGCTTACTATCCGGTTTGAACACTGAAGCTTTCTTT. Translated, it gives CASSLLSGLNTEAFF. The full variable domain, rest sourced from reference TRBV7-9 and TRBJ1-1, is DTGVSQNPRHKITKRGQNVTFRCDPISEHNRLYWYRQTLGQGPEFLTYFQNEAQLEKSRLLSDRFSAERPKGSFSTLEIQRTEQGDSAMYLCASSLLSGLNTEAFFGQGTRLTVV.

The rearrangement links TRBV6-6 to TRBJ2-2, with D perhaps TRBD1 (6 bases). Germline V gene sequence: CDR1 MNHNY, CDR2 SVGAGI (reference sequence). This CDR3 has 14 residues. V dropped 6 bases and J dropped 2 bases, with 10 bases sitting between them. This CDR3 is CASRDSGNTGELFF. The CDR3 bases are TGTGCCAGCAGGGACAGTGGAAACACCGGGGAGCTGTTTTTT.

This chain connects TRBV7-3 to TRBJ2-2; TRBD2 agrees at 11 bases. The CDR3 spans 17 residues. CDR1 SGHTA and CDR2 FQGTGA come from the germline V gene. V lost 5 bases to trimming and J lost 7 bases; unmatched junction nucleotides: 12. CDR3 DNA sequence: TGTGCCAGCAGCCCTCTCTATAGCGGGGGGGCCCTCGGGGAGCTGTTTTTT. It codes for CASSPLYSGGALGELFF.

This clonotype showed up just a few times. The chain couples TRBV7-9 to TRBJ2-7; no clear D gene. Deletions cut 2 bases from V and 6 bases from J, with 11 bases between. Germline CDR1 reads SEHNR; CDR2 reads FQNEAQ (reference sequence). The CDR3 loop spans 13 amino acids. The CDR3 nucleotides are TGTGCCAGCAGCTTAACCGGGTTTGGCGAGCAGTACGTC. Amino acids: CASSLTGFGEQYV.